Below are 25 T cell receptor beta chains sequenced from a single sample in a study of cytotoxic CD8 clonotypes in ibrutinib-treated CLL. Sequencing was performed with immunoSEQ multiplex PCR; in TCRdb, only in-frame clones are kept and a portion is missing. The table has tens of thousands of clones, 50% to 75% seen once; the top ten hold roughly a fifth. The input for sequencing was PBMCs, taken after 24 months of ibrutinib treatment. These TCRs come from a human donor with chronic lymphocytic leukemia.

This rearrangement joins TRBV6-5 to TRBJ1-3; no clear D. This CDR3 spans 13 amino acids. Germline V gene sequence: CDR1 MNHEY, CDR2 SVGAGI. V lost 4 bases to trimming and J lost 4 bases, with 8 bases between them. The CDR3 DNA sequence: TGTGCCAGCAGTTCCTGGCGCGGAAACACCATATATTTT. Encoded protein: CASSSWRGNTIYF.

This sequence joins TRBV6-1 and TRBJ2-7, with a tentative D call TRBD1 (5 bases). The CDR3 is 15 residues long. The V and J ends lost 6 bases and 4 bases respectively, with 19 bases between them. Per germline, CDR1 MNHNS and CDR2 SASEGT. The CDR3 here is CASSTGGTGGYEQYF. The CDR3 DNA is TGTGCCAGCAGCACAGGCGGTACAGGCGGTTACGAGCAGTACTTC.

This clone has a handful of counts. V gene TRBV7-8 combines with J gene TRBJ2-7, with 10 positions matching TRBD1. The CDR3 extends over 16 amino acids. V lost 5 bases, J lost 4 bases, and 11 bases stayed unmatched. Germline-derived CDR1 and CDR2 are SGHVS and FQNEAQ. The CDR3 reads CASSTRTGGLLYEQYF. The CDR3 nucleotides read TGTGCCAGCAGCACCCGGACAGGGGGACTTTTATACGAGCAGTACTTC.

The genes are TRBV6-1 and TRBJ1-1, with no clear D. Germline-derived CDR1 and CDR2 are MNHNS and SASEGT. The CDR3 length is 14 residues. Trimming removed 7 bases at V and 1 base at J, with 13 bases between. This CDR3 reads CASTYSEANTEAFF. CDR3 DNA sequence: TGTGCCAGCACTTATTCCGAGGCGAACACTGAAGCTTTCTTT.

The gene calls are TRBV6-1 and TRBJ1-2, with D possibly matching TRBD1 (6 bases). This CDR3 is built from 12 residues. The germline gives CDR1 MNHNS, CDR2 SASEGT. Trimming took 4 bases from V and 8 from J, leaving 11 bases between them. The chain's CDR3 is CASSAAGDGYTF. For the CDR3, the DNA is TGTGCCAGCAGTGCGGCAGGGGACGGCTACACCTTC.

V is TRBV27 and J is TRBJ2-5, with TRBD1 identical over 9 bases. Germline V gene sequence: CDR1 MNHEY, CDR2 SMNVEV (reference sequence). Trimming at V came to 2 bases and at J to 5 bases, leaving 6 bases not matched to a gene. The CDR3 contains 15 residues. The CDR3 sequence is CASSLRTGVVETQYF. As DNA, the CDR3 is TGTGCCAGCAGTTTAAGGACAGGGGTTGTTGAGACCCAGTACTTC.

CDR3 coding DNA: TGCGCCAGCAGCAGGGGACTAATTAAAGGGGATGAGCAGTTCTTC. As protein: CASSRGLIKGDEQFF. This chain joins TRBV5-1 and TRBJ2-1; 7 bases line up with TRBD2. The CDR3 length is 15 residues. The germline V gene has CDR1 SGHRS and CDR2 YFSETQ. Trimming removed 4 bases from V and 8 bases from J; junction bases left unmatched: 12.

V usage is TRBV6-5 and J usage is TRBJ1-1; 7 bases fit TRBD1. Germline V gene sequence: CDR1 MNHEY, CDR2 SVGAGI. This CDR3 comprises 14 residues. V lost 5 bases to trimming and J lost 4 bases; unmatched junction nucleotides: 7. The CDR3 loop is CASSRQGLATEAFF. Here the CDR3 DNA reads TGTGCCAGCAGTCGACAGGGATTGGCCACTGAAGCTTTCTTT.

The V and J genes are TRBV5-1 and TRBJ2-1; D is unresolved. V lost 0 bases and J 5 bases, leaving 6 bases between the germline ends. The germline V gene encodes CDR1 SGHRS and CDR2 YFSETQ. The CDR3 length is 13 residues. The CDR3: CASSLAVDNEQFF. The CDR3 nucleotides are TGCGCCAGCAGCTTGGCCGTCGACAATGAGCAGTTCTTC.

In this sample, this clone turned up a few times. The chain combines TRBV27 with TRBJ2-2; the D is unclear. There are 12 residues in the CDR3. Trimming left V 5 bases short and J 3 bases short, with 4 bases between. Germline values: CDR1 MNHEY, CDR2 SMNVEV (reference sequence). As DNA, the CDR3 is TGTGCCAGCAGTCTCTACACCGGGGAGCTGTTTTTT. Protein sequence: CASSLYTGELFF.

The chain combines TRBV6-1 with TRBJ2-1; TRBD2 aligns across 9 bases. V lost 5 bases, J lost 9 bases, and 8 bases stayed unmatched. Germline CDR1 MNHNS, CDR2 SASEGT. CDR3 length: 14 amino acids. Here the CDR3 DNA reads TGTGCCAGCAGTCCGGGACTAGCAGTGCGTGAGCAGTTCTTC. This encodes CASSPGLAVREQFF.

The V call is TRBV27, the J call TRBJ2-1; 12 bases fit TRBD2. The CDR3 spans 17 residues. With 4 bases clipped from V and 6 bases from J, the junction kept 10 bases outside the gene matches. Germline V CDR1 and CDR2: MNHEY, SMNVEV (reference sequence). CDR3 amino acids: CASSSTSGLAGINEQFF. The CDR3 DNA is TGTGCCAGCAGTTCAACCTCCGGACTAGCGGGAATCAATGAGCAGTTCTTC.

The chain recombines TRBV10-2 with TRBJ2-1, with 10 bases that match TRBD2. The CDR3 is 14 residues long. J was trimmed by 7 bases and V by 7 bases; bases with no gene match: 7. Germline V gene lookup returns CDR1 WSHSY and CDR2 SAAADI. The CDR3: CASTPGLAENEQFF. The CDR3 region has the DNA TGCGCCAGCACCCCAGGACTAGCGGAGAATGAGCAGTTCTTC.

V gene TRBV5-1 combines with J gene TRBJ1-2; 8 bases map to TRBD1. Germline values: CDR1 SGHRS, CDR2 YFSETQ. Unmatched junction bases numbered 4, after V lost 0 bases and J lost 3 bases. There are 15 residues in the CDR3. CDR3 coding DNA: TGCGCCAGCAGCTTGGGGCAGGGGGCATACTATGGCTACACCTTC. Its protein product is CASSLGQGAYYGYTF.

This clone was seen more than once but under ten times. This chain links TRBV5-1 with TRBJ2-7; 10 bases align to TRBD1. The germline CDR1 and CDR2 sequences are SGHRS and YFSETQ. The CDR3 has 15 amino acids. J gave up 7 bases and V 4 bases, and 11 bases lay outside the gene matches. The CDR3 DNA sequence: TGCGCCAGCAGCCTCTTCCGGGACAGGGGCGGAGAGCAGTACTTC. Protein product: CASSLFRDRGGEQYF.

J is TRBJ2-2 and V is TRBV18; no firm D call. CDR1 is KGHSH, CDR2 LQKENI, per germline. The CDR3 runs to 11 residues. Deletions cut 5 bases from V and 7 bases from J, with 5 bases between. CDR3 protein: CASSYNGELFF. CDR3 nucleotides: TGTGCCAGCTCATACAACGGGGAGCTGTTTTTT.

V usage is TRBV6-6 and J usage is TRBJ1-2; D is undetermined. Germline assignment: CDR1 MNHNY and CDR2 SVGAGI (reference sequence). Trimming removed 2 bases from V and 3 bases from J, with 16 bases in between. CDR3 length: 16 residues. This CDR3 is CASSYLDLLEDYGYTF. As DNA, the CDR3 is TGTGCCAGCAGTTACCTGGACCTCCTCGAAGACTATGGCTACACCTTC.

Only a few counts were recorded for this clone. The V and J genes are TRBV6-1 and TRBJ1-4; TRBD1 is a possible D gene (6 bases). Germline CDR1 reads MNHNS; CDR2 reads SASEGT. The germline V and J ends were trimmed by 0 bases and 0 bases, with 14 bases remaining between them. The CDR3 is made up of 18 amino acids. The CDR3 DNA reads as TGTGCCAGCAGTGAAGCGTTGACAGGTTCGGCAACTAATGAAAAACTGTTTTTT. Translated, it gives CASSEALTGSATNEKLFF.

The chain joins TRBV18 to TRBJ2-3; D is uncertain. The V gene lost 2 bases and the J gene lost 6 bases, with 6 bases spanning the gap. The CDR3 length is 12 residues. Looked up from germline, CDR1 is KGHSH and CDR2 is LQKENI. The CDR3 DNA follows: TGTGCCAGCTCACCATACGGGGATACGCAGTATTTT. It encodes CASSPYGDTQYF.

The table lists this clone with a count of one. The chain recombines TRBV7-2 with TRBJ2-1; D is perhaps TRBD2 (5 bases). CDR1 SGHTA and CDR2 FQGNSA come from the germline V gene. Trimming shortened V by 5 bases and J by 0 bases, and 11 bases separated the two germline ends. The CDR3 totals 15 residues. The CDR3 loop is CASSQAVFSYNEQFF. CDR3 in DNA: TGTGCCAGCAGCCAAGCGGTTTTCTCCTACAATGAGCAGTTCTTC.

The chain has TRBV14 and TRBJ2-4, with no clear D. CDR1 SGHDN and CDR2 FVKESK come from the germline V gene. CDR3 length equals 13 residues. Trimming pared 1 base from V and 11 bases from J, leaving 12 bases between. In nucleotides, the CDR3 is TGTGCCAGCAGCCAAGCCGGACCGCTAGTTCAGTACTTC. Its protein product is CASSQAGPLVQYF.

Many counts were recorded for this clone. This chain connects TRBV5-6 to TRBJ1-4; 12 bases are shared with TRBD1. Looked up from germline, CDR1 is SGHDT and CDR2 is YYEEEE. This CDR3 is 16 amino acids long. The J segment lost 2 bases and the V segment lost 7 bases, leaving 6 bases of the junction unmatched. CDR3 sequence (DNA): TGTGCCAGCGGATTAGGGACAGGGGGCACTAATGAAAAACTGTTTTTT. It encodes CASGLGTGGTNEKLFF.

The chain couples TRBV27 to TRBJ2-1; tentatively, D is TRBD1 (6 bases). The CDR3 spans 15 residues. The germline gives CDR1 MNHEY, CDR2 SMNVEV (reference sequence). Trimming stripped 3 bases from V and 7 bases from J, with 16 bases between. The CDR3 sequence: CASSLAGVGTNEQFF. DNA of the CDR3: TGTGCCAGCAGTTTGGCAGGGGTCGGCACAAATGAGCAGTTCTTC.

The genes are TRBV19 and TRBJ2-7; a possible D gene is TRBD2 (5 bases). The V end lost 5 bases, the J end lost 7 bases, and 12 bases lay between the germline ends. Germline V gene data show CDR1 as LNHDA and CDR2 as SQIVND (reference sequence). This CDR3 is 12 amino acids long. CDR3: CASSWAGGEQYF. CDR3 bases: TGTGCCAGTAGTTGGGCTGGAGGAGAGCAGTACTTC.

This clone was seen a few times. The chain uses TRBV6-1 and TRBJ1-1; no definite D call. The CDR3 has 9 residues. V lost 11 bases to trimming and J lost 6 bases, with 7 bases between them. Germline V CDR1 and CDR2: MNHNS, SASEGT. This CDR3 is CALGSEAFF. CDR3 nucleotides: TGTGCCCTCGGGTCTGAAGCTTTCTTT.